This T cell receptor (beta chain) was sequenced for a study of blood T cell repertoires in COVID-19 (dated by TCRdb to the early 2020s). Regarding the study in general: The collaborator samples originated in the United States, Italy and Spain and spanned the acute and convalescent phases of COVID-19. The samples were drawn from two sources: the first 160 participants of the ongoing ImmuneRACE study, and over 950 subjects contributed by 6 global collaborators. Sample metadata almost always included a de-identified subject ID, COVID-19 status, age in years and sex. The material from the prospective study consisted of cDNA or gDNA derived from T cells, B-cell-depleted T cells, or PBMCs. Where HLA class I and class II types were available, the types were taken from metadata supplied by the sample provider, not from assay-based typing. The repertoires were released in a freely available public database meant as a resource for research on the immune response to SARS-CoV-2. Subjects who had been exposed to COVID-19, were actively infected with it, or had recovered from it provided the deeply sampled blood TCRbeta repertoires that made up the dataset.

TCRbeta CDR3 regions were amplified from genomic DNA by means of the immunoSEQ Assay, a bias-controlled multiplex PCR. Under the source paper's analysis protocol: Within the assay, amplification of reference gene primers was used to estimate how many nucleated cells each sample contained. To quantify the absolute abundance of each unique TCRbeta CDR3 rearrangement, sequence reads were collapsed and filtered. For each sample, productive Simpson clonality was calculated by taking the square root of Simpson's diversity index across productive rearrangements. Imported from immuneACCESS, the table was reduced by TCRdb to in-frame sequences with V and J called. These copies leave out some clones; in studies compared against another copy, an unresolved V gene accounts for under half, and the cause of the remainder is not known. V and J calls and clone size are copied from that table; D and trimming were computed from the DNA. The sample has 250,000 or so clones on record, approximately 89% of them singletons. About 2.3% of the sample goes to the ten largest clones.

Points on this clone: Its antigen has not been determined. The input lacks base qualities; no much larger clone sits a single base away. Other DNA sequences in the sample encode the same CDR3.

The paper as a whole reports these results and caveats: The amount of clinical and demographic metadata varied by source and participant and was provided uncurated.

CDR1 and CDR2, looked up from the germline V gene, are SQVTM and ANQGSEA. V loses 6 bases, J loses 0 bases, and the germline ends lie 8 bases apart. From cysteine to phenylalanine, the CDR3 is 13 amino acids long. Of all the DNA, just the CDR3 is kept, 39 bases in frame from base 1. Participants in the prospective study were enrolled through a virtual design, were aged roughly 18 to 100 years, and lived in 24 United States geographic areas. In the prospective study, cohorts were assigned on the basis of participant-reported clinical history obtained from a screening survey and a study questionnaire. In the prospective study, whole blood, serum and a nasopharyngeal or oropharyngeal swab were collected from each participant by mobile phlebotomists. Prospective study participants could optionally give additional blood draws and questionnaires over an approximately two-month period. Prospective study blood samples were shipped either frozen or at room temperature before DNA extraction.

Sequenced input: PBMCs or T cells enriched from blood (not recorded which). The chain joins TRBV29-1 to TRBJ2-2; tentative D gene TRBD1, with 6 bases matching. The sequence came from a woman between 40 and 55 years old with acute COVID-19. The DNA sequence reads TGCAGCGTGGGACAACCGAACACCGGGGAGCTGTTTTTT. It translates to CSVGQPNTGELFF.